This T cell receptor (beta chain) is drawn from a study of siplizumab effects on memory and regulatory T cells. Only in-frame clones appear in the TCRdb table, and some are missing; sequencing was by immunoSEQ multiplex PCR. The table records 70,000 to 95,000 clones, more than 95% of them present only once. This clonotype was obtained from a human donor in good health. Specimen: naive CD4+ T cells sorted from blood.

The CDR3 is CASSPGLAVRNEQFF. Here the CDR3 DNA reads TGTGCCAGCAGCCCCGGACTAGCGGTCCGGAATGAGCAGTTCTTC. The chain combines TRBV11-2 with TRBJ2-1; 10 bases match TRBD2. Trimming at V came to 5 bases and at J to 7 bases, leaving 8 bases not matched to a gene. In germline, CDR1 is SGHAT, CDR2 FQNNGV. This CDR3 region has 15 residues.